This T cell receptor beta chain was found in a study of T cells after yellow fever vaccination. From the 5' RACE reads, TCRdb called clonotypes with MiXCR, one entry per CDR3 protein. Of 300,000 to 400,000 distinct CDR3 sequences detected, about 8.7% appear once; the ten largest clones hold 15% to 20%. This CDR3 has 14 residues. With 5 bases removed from V and 0 bases from J, the gap between germline ends came to 10 bases. CDR1 is SGHTA, CDR2 FQGNSA, per germline. The table lists this clonotype with many counts. Its target is not known. Regarding the study as a whole: Repertoires sorted by FACS could include abundant clonotypes that are contaminants from the bulk population. A weaker but faster secondary response was observed, peaking on day 5 versus 15.

The clonotype was recovered from a man between 18 and 35 years old who received the YFV17D yellow fever vaccine. The rearrangement joins TRBV7-2 to TRBJ1-2; D is undetermined. The sample in question was PBMCs, obtained on the day of the first yellow fever vaccination. The CDR3 sequence: CASSQTVANYGYTF. The CDR3 bases are TGTGCCAGCAGCCAAACAGTAGCTAACTATGGCTACACCTTC.